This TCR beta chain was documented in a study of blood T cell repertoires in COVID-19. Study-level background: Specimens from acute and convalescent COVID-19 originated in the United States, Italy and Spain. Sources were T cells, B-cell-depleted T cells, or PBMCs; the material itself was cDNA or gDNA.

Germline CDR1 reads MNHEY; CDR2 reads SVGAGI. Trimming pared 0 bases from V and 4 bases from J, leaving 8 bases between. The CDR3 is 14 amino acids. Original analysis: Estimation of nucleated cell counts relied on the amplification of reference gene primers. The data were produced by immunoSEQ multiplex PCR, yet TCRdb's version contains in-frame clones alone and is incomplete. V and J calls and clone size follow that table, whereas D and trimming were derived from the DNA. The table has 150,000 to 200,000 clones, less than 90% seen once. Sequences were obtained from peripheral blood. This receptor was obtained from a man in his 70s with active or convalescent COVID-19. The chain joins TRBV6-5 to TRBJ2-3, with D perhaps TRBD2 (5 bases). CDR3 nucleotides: TGTGCCAGCAGTTACTCCTCGAGGGCAGATACGCAGTATTTT. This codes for CASSYSSRADTQYF.